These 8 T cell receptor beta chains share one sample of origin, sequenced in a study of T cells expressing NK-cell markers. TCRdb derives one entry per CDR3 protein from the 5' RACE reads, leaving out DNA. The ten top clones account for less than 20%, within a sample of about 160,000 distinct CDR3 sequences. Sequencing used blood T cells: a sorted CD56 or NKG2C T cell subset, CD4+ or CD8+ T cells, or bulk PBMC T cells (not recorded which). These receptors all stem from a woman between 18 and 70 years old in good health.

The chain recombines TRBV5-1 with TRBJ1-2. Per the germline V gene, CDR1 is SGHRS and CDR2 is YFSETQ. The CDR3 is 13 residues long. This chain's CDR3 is CASSLEGMGGYTF.

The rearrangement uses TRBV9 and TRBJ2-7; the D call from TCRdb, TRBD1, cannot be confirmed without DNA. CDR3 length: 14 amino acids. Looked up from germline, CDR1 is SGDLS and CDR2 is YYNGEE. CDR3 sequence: CASSVSQGPVEQYF.

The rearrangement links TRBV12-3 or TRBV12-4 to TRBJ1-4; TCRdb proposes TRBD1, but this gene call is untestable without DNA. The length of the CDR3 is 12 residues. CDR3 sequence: CATLRANEKLFF.

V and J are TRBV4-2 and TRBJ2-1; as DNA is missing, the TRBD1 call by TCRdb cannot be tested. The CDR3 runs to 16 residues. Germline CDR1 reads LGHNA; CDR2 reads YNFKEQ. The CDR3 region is CASSQEGASAYNEQFF.

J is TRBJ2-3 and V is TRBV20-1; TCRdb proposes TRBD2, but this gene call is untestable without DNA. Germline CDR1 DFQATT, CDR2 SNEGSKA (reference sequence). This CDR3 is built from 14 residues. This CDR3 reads CSARLTSGSDTQYF.

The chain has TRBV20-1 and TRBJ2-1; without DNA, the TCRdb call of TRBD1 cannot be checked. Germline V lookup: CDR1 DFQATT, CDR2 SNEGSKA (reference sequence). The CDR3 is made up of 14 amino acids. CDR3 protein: CSASGQFGYNEQFF.

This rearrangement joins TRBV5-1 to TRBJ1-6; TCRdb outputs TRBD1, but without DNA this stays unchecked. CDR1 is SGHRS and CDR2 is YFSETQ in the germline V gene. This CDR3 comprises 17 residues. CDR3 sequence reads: CASSLEGTSSYNSPLHF.

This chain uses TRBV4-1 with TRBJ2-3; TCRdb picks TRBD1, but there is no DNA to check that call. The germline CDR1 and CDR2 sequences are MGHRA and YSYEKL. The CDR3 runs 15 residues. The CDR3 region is CASSQESSGLDTQYF.